This T cell receptor beta chain was profiled in a study of T cells in Graves' hyperthyroidism and ophthalmopathy. Findings and limits, study-wide: Stable hyperthyroidism was separated from ophthalmopathy by a model based on 13 V-J features.

The CDR3 covers 13 residues. Germline V gene sequence: CDR1 SGDLS, CDR2 YYNGEE. Unmatched junction bases numbered 2, after V lost 3 bases and J lost 4 bases. Amplification of TCR beta CDR3 regions used RNA as the template. The HTBI primer set drove a first-round RT-PCR of the TCR CDR3. TCRdb reprocessed the multiplex PCR reads via MiXCR and lists one record per CDR3 protein. This sample has around 300,000 distinct CDR3 sequences; 13% to 15% occur once, and the top ten carry 30%. Investigators excluded patients with uncontrolled infection, other autoimmune disease, pregnancy or lactation. Blood from later-ophthalmopathy patients was taken at first hyperthyroidism diagnosis. A roughly 9.1 ml volume of fresh peripheral blood provided the PBMCs. There are a few counts of this clonotype. The antigen remains unidentified.

This rearrangement joins TRBV9 to TRBJ1-1; 8 bases line up with TRBD1. The clonotype originates from a woman in her forties or fifties with Graves' hyperthyroidism that later progressed to Graves' ophthalmopathy. Source material: blood. The CDR3 bases are TGTGCCAGCAGCGGCACAGGGGGCACTGAAGCTTTCTTT. Translation: CASSGTGGTEAFF. Full variable domain (missing parts from reference TRBV9 and TRBJ1-1): DSGVTQTPKHLITATGQRVTLRCSPRSGDLSVYWYQQSLDQGLQFLIQYYNGEERAKGNILERFSAQQFPDLHSELNLSSLELGDSALYFCASSGTGGTEAFFGQGTRLTVV.